One and the same sample provided the 20 T cell receptor beta chains below, sequenced in a study of early T cells in non-severe SARS-CoV-2 infection. TCRdb reprocessed the 5' RACE reads with MiXCR, giving one entry per CDR3 protein. Of around 30,000 distinct CDR3 sequences in the sample, roughly 5.1% are singletons; the top ten hold about 10%. The sequencing input was whole blood. All receptors derive from an adult who was a healthcare worker with PCR-confirmed SARS-CoV-2 infection or an uninfected control (not recorded which).

This clonotype was picked up many times. The chain carries TRBV30 and TRBJ1-5; D remains unclear. Trimming removed 2 bases at V and 7 bases at J, with 12 bases between. The CDR3 covers 13 residues. The germline V gene encodes CDR1 GTSNPN and CDR2 SVGIG (reference sequence). The CDR3 nucleotides read TGTGCCTGGAGTAAGCATGTCGACCAGCCCCAGCATTTT. This translates into CAWSKHVDQPQHF.

In this sample, this clonotype turned up many times. V usage is TRBV5-1 and J usage is TRBJ2-5, with D perhaps matching TRBD2 (6 bases). The CDR3 totals 15 residues. Deletions cut 2 bases from V and 6 bases from J, with 17 bases between. Germline V CDR1 and CDR2: SGHRS, YFSETQ. The CDR3 nucleotides are TGCGCCAGCAGCTTAGACGGAACTAGCTATAAGACCCAGTACTTC. This translates into CASSLDGTSYKTQYF.

This clonotype was detected many times. The genes are TRBV7-6 and TRBJ2-1, with no clear D. The CDR3 extends over 15 amino acids. CDR1 SGHVS and CDR2 FNYEAQ come from the germline V gene. Deletions cut 1 base from V and 8 bases from J, with 15 bases between. The chain's CDR3 is CASSLVADVRYEQFF. CDR3 sequence (DNA): TGTGCCAGCAGCTTAGTGGCGGACGTTAGGTATGAGCAGTTCTTC.

This clonotype was recorded many times. The chain carries TRBV6-6 and TRBJ2-5; no clear D gene. The CDR3 is 14 residues long. Trimming took 6 bases from V and 5 from J, leaving 16 bases between them. Per germline, CDR1 MNHNY and CDR2 SVGAGI (reference sequence). CDR3 bases: TGTGCCAGCAGCTACGGTCAGTGGGATGAGACCCAGTACTTC. Its protein is CASSYGQWDETQYF.

This clonotype was recorded many times. V usage is TRBV7-8 and J usage is TRBJ2-5; tentatively, D is TRBD2 (6 bases). V shed 1 base and J shed 9 bases, with 18 bases lying between them. CDR3 length: 15 residues. From germline, CDR1 is SGHVS and CDR2 FQNEAQ. DNA of the CDR3: TGTGCCAGCAGCTTAGTCGGGGGTGGTTGGAATCCCCAGTACTTC. It yields the protein CASSLVGGGWNPQYF.

This clonotype was seen at least ten times. The genes are TRBV7-2 and TRBJ1-4; D uncertain. Germline V gives CDR1 SGHTA, CDR2 FQGNSA. This CDR3 has 13 residues. Trimming shortened V by 1 base and J by 8 bases, and 8 bases separated the two germline ends. In nucleotides, the CDR3 is TGTGCCAGCAGCTTAGGCCTAAACGAAAAACTGTTTTTT. This translates into CASSLGLNEKLFF. The variable domain in full, completed from reference TRBV7-2 and TRBJ1-4, reads GAGVSQSPSNKVTEKGKDVELRCDPISGHTALYWYRQSLGQGLEFLIYFQGNSAPDKSGLPSDRFSAERTGGSVSTLTIQRTQQEDSAVYLCASSLGLNEKLFFGSGTQLSVL.

The rearrangement links TRBV12-3 or TRBV12-4 to TRBJ2-2, with D hard to call. CDR3 length: 14 residues. V was clipped by 1 base and J by 6 bases, with 9 bases between them. CDR3 sequence: CASSLGQSSGELFF. In nucleotides, the CDR3 is TGTGCCAGCAGTTTAGGGCAATCCTCCGGGGAGCTGTTTTTT.

This clonotype was recorded a few times. CDR3 DNA sequence: TGTGCCACCAGTGACCCGGACACGGAGCAGTTCTTC. Its protein product is CATSDPDTEQFF. The chain links TRBV24-1 to TRBJ2-1, with D perhaps matching TRBD1 (5 bases). Germline CDR1 KGHDR, CDR2 SFDVKD. The V end was cut by 4 bases, the J end by 10 bases, with 10 bases between. The CDR3 has 12 residues.

This clonotype was detected ten times or more. V is TRBV18 and J is TRBJ2-3; TRBD2 might be the D (5 bases). Germline V gene lookup returns CDR1 KGHSH and CDR2 LQKENI. Trimming removed 2 bases at V and 1 base at J, with 13 bases between. The CDR3 has 16 amino acids. CDR3 in amino acids: CASSPGQSSGTDTQYF. CDR3 nucleotides: TGTGCCAGCTCACCAGGGCAGAGTAGCGGCACAGATACGCAGTATTTT.

This clonotype qualifies as medium-sized. The V gene is TRBV7-2, the J gene TRBJ2-1; tentatively, D is TRBD2 (6 bases). The CDR3 runs to 14 residues. Trimming stripped 0 bases from V and 8 bases from J, with 11 bases between. The germline V gene has CDR1 SGHTA and CDR2 FQGNSA. In DNA, the CDR3 is TGTGCCAGCAGCTTAGCGGGAGGTTGGGATGAGCAGTTCTTC. Its protein is CASSLAGGWDEQFF.

This clonotype has ten or more counts. The rearrangement joins TRBV10-2 to TRBJ2-1; unclear D gene. The CDR3 sequence is 12 residues long. V gave up 6 bases and J gave up 3 bases, with 6 bases separating them. Per the germline V gene, CDR1 is WSHSY and CDR2 is SAAADI. This CDR3 is CASSLNYNEQFF. The DNA for the CDR3 is TGCGCCAGCAGCTTAAACTACAATGAGCAGTTCTTC.

This clonotype was counted ten times or more. The chain employs TRBV11-2 and TRBJ2-5; TRBD2 might be the D (5 bases). Germline V gene sequence: CDR1 SGHAT, CDR2 FQNNGV. The CDR3 has 16 residues. Trimming shortened V by 3 bases and J by 1 base, and 15 bases separated the two germline ends. The CDR3: CASSLEVAVIQETQYF. The CDR3 nucleotides are TGTGCCAGCAGCTTGGAGGTGGCGGTTATCCAAGAGACCCAGTACTTC.

This clonotype was seen at least ten times. V usage is TRBV20-1 and J usage is TRBJ2-3; a possible D gene is TRBD2 (6 bases). From germline, CDR1 is DFQATT and CDR2 SNEGSKA (reference sequence). The CDR3 sequence is 14 residues long. V gave up 4 bases and J gave up 2 bases, with 13 bases separating them. DNA for the CDR3: TGCAGTGCTACGGAGGGACCACTCACAGATACGCAGTATTTT. Encoded protein: CSATEGPLTDTQYF.

The sample holds a few counts of this clonotype. This chain links TRBV11-2 with TRBJ1-3, with D unclear. The CDR3 contains 13 residues. CDR1 is SGHAT, CDR2 FQNNGV, per germline. V lost 3 bases and J 3 bases, leaving 6 bases between the germline ends. The CDR3 DNA is TGTGCCAGCAGCTTGAGTGGTGGAAACACCATATATTTT. This encodes CASSLSGGNTIYF. Drawing the rest from reference TRBV11-2 and TRBJ1-3, the complete variable domain is EAGVAQSPRYKIIEKRQSVAFWCNPISGHATLYWYQQILGQGPKLLIQFQNNGVVDDSQLPKDRFSAERLKGVDSTLKIQPAKLEDSAVYLCASSLSGGNTIYFGEGSWLTVV.

The sample holds many counts of this clonotype. The rearrangement joins TRBV15 to TRBJ2-1; 9 nucleotides match TRBD2. With V trimmed by 5 bases and J by 6 bases, 11 bases remained unmatched. CDR1 LNHNV and CDR2 YYDKDF come from the germline V gene (reference sequence). There are 16 residues in the CDR3. The CDR3 coding sequence is TGTGCCACCAGCCCTCGATGGGCGGGAGGGGGCAATGAGCAGTTCTTC. Protein sequence: CATSPRWAGGGNEQFF.

In its sample, this clonotype was seen a few times. The V call is TRBV29-1, the J call TRBJ2-5; no reliable D call. The CDR3 loop spans 14 amino acids. Germline CDR1 reads SQVTM; CDR2 reads ANQGSEA. Trimming shortened V by 4 bases and J by 5 bases, and 17 bases separated the two germline ends. The CDR3 bases are TGCAGCGTTGGGGCAGGCCAACGGTTGGAGACCCAGTACTTC. This encodes CSVGAGQRLETQYF.

This clonotype occurred a few times. This chain connects TRBV10-3 to TRBJ1-1; TRBD1 aligns across 8 bases. CDR1 is ENHRY, CDR2 SYGVKD, per germline. The CDR3 is 13 residues long. Trimming took 10 bases from V and 4 from J; bases not matched to a gene: 8. In nucleotides, the CDR3 is TGTGCCACCGGACAGGGAAGCGTCACTGAAGCTTTCTTT. Translation gives CATGQGSVTEAFF.

The rearrangement links TRBV27 to TRBJ1-2; 9 bases match TRBD1. The CDR3 is 14 amino acids. The germline V gene encodes CDR1 MNHEY and CDR2 SMNVEV (reference sequence). The V segment lost 3 bases and the J segment 7 bases; nucleotides outside the gene matches: 6. The CDR3 sequence is CASSFSGTGFGYTF. The CDR3 bases are TGTGCCAGCAGTTTCTCCGGGACAGGGTTTGGCTACACCTTC.

This clonotype was picked up many times. The chain carries TRBV30 and TRBJ2-3, with no clear D. Germline V gene sequence: CDR1 GTSNPN, CDR2 SVGIG (reference sequence). V shed 4 bases and J shed 4 bases, with 12 bases lying between them. This CDR3 comprises 13 residues. Written as DNA, the CDR3 is TGTGCCTGGATCTCTAGTGGGGCAGATACGCAGTATTTT. It encodes CAWISSGADTQYF.

This clonotype was picked up many times. V and J are TRBV5-4 and TRBJ2-5; D ambiguous. Trimming took 0 bases from V and 7 from J, leaving 16 bases between them. Per the germline V gene, CDR1 is SGHNT and CDR2 is YYREEE (reference sequence). There are 15 residues in the CDR3. The CDR3 DNA follows: TGTGCCAGCAGCTTGGACGATGGCAGGTTAGGGACCCAGTACTTC. Protein sequence: CASSLDDGRLGTQYF.